Listed below are T cell receptor beta chains from one sample, sequenced in a study of OX40 agonist ivuxolimab in advanced cancers. Assay used: immunoSEQ multiplex PCR; TCRdb lists only in-frame clones, some missing. The sample lists some 46,000 clones; more than 80% were seen once. The specimen comprised CD4+ or CD8+ T cells sorted from blood, sampled in a trial of the OX40 agonist ivuxolimab. These receptors all stem from an adult with an advanced solid tumor such as melanoma, head and neck, liver or kidney cancer. Both conserved end residues are part of each CDR3. The order of the fields is CDR3 protein, CDR3 DNA, clone size, D gene, J gene, V gene. D genes are given only for firm matches. Not all rows give a size; the values are once, few, many and, for expanded clones, a class.

CDR3aa: CASSVEGRGGNEQFF
CDR3nt: TGTGCCAGCAGCGTAGAAGGCAGGGGTGGCAATGAGCAGTTCTTC
abundance: -
d_gene: -
j_gene: TRBJ2-1
v_gene: TRBV9

CDR3aa: CASTLAEAFLNEQFF
CDR3nt: TGTGCCAGCACCTTAGCGGAGGCCTTCTTAAATGAGCAGTTCTTC
abundance: -
d_gene: -
j_gene: TRBJ2-1
v_gene: TRBV6-6

CDR3aa: CAWSVHITGRSSTDMQYF
CDR3nt: TGTGCCTGGAGTGTACACATAACAGGGCGTTCCAGCACAGATATGCAGTATTTT
abundance: -
d_gene: -
j_gene: TRBJ2-3
v_gene: TRBV30

CDR3aa: CASSLVSGRAWPYNEQFF
CDR3nt: TGTGCCAGCAGCTTAGTGAGCGGGAGGGCCTGGCCCTACAATGAGCAGTTCTTC
abundance: -
d_gene: TRBD2
j_gene: TRBJ2-1
v_gene: TRBV7-2

CDR3aa: CASSPTGGGETQYF
CDR3nt: TGTGCCAGCAGCCCGACAGGGGGCGGCGAGACCCAGTACTTC
abundance: -
d_gene: TRBD1
j_gene: TRBJ2-5
v_gene: TRBV14

CDR3aa: CASSPHDSADYGYTF
CDR3nt: TGTGCCAGCAGTCCCCATGACAGTGCAGACTATGGCTACACCTTC
abundance: -
d_gene: -
j_gene: TRBJ1-2
v_gene: TRBV27

CDR3aa: CASSLRPGELFF
CDR3nt: TGTGCCAGCAGCTTAAGACCCGGGGAGCTGTTTTTT
abundance: -
d_gene: -
j_gene: TRBJ2-2
v_gene: TRBV7-3

CDR3aa: CASSAGPSNYGYTF
CDR3nt: TGCGCCAGCAGTGCAGGGCCCTCTAACTATGGCTACACCTTC
abundance: -
d_gene: -
j_gene: TRBJ1-2
v_gene: TRBV4-3

CDR3aa: CASSFRQGLNYGYTF
CDR3nt: TGTGCCAGCAGTTTCCGGCAGGGTTTAAACTATGGCTACACCTTC
abundance: -
d_gene: -
j_gene: TRBJ1-2
v_gene: TRBV27

CDR3aa: CASSPVGLAVPYEQYF
CDR3nt: TGCGCCAGCAGCCCAGTGGGCCTAGCGGTACCCTACGAGCAGTACTTC
abundance: -
d_gene: TRBD2
j_gene: TRBJ2-7
v_gene: TRBV4-3

CDR3aa: CASSSATGYNQPQHF
CDR3nt: TGTGCCAGCAGTTCCGCGACGGGGTACAATCAGCCCCAGCATTTT
abundance: many
d_gene: -
j_gene: TRBJ1-5
v_gene: TRBV27

CDR3aa: CSVGIRPGHTYEQYF
CDR3nt: TGCAGCGTTGGGATCCGGCCAGGACATACCTACGAGCAGTACTTC
abundance: -
d_gene: -
j_gene: TRBJ2-7
v_gene: TRBV29-1

CDR3aa: CASSASGGKSTDTQYF
CDR3nt: TGTGCCAGCAGCGCTTCAGGGGGGAAGAGCACAGATACGCAGTATTTT
abundance: -
d_gene: -
j_gene: TRBJ2-3
v_gene: TRBV9

CDR3aa: CASSLTSSGPTYEQYF
CDR3nt: TGTGCCAGCAGTTTGACCTCTAGCGGGCCCACCTACGAGCAGTACTTC
abundance: -
d_gene: TRBD2
j_gene: TRBJ2-7
v_gene: TRBV27

CDR3aa: CATDAGPTGGRQPQHF
CDR3nt: TGTGCCACCGACGCCGGACCGACAGGGGGTAGACAGCCCCAGCATTTT
abundance: -
d_gene: TRBD1
j_gene: TRBJ1-5
v_gene: TRBV2

CDR3aa: CASSDGLAELLYEQYF
CDR3nt: TGTGCCAGCAGTGACGGCCTAGCGGAATTGCTCTACGAGCAGTACTTC
abundance: medium-sized
d_gene: TRBD2
j_gene: TRBJ2-7
v_gene: TRBV2

CDR3aa: CASSYHQGRQETQYF
CDR3nt: TGTGCCAGCAGTTATCATCAGGGGCGGCAAGAGACCCAGTACTTC
abundance: -
d_gene: -
j_gene: TRBJ2-5
v_gene: TRBV6-5

CDR3aa: CASSPRWGGSYEQYF
CDR3nt: TGTGCCAGCAGCCCGAGGTGGGGGGGCTCCTACGAGCAGTACTTC
abundance: -
d_gene: TRBD2
j_gene: TRBJ2-7
v_gene: TRBV11-3

CDR3aa: CASTLTEHHEKLFF
CDR3nt: TGTGCCAGCACCCTCACAGAACACCATGAAAAACTGTTTTTT
abundance: -
d_gene: -
j_gene: TRBJ1-4
v_gene: TRBV7-6

CDR3aa: CAGLAGDYNEQFF
CDR3nt: TGTGCCGGACTAGCGGGGGATTACAATGAGCAGTTCTTC
abundance: once
d_gene: TRBD2
j_gene: TRBJ2-1
v_gene: TRBV18

CDR3aa: CASSFPTGQETQYF
CDR3nt: TGTGCCAGCAGCTTCCCGACAGGCCAAGAGACCCAGTACTTC
abundance: -
d_gene: -
j_gene: TRBJ2-5
v_gene: TRBV5-6

CDR3aa: CAIDRAPKLYEQYF
CDR3nt: TGCGCCATAGACCGGGCCCCCAAACTGTACGAGCAGTACTTC
abundance: many
d_gene: -
j_gene: TRBJ2-7
v_gene: TRBV5-1

CDR3aa: CASSATGGYEQYF
CDR3nt: TGTGCCAGTAGTGCGACAGGGGGCTACGAGCAGTACTTC
abundance: -
d_gene: TRBD1
j_gene: TRBJ2-7
v_gene: TRBV19

CDR3aa: CASSGFRAPEQFF
CDR3nt: TGTGCCAGCAGTGGATTCCGGGCCCCGGAACAGTTCTTC
abundance: medium-sized
d_gene: -
j_gene: TRBJ2-1
v_gene: TRBV6-1

CDR3aa: CASSPIGGALDTQYF
CDR3nt: TGTGCCAGCAGCCCTATCGGGGGGGCTTTGGATACGCAGTATTTT
abundance: -
d_gene: TRBD2
j_gene: TRBJ2-3
v_gene: TRBV11-2

CDR3aa: CASSQGYTEAFF
CDR3nt: TGTGCCAGCAGCCAAGGTTACACTGAAGCTTTCTTT
abundance: -
d_gene: -
j_gene: TRBJ1-1
v_gene: TRBV4-2

CDR3aa: CASSTGGNQPQHF
CDR3nt: TGTGCCAGCAGTACAGGTGGCAATCAGCCCCAGCATTTT
abundance: -
d_gene: -
j_gene: TRBJ1-5
v_gene: TRBV6-5

CDR3aa: CASSDQGAFYNEQFF
CDR3nt: TGTGCCAGCAGTGATCAGGGGGCTTTCTACAATGAGCAGTTCTTC
abundance: -
d_gene: TRBD1
j_gene: TRBJ2-1
v_gene: TRBV25-1

CDR3aa: CASSLGQKFYEQYF
CDR3nt: TGTGCCAGCAGTTTGGGACAGAAGTTCTACGAGCAGTACTTC
abundance: -
d_gene: TRBD1
j_gene: TRBJ2-7
v_gene: TRBV6-5

CDR3aa: CASSADRALNTEAFF
CDR3nt: TGCGCCAGCAGCGCCGACAGGGCATTGAACACTGAAGCTTTCTTT
abundance: -
d_gene: TRBD1
j_gene: TRBJ1-1
v_gene: TRBV5-1

CDR3aa: CASSSTGANPYEQYF
CDR3nt: TGTGCCAGCAGTTCAACAGGGGCGAATCCCTACGAGCAGTACTTC
abundance: -
d_gene: TRBD1
j_gene: TRBJ2-7
v_gene: TRBV6-6

CDR3aa: CASSFPSSSGFTGLAGLQETQYF
CDR3nt: TGTGCCAGCAGTTTCCCGAGTAGCAGTGGGTTTACGGGCCTAGCGGGTCTCCAAGAGACCCAGTACTTC
abundance: -
d_gene: TRBD2
j_gene: TRBJ2-5
v_gene: TRBV28

CDR3aa: CAIEGQSYEQYF
CDR3nt: TGTGCAATCGAAGGACAGTCCTACGAGCAGTACTTC
abundance: -
d_gene: -
j_gene: TRBJ2-7
v_gene: TRBV6-1

CDR3aa: CASSEYGGASYGYTF
CDR3nt: TGTGCCAGCAGCGAGTACGGGGGGGCAAGCTATGGCTACACCTTC
abundance: -
d_gene: -
j_gene: TRBJ1-2
v_gene: TRBV9

CDR3aa: CASSARGEKDQPQHF
CDR3nt: TGTGCCAGTAGTGCCAGGGGGGAGAAAGATCAGCCCCAGCATTTT
abundance: -
d_gene: TRBD1
j_gene: TRBJ1-5
v_gene: TRBV19

CDR3aa: CASSQDGTGELFF
CDR3nt: TGCGCCAGCAGCCAAGATGGCACCGGGGAGCTGTTTTTT
abundance: -
d_gene: -
j_gene: TRBJ2-2
v_gene: TRBV4-3

CDR3aa: CASSYSFTDTQYF
CDR3nt: TGTGCCAGCAGTTACTCGTTTACAGATACGCAGTATTTT
abundance: -
d_gene: -
j_gene: TRBJ2-3
v_gene: TRBV6-6

CDR3aa: CASSLSRTDTQYF
CDR3nt: TGTGCCAGCAGTTTATCGCGGACAGATACGCAGTATTTT
abundance: -
d_gene: -
j_gene: TRBJ2-3
v_gene: TRBV27

CDR3aa: CASGVGGQNIQYF
CDR3nt: TGTGCCAGTGGGGTTGGGGGACAAAACATTCAGTACTTC
abundance: -
d_gene: -
j_gene: TRBJ2-4
v_gene: TRBV27

CDR3aa: CATSVEGIRDTEAFF
CDR3nt: TGTGCCACCAGTGTCGAAGGGATTCGGGACACTGAAGCTTTCTTT
abundance: -
d_gene: -
j_gene: TRBJ1-1
v_gene: TRBV15

CDR3aa: CASSFGGLAGEEGELFF
CDR3nt: TGTGCTAGCAGCTTTGGCGGGCTAGCGGGAGAAGAAGGGGAGCTGTTTTTT
abundance: -
d_gene: TRBD2
j_gene: TRBJ2-2
v_gene: TRBV7-7

CDR3aa: CASSPGTGGFGYTF
CDR3nt: TGCGCCAGCAGCCCCGGGACAGGGGGCTTTGGCTACACCTTC
abundance: once
d_gene: TRBD1
j_gene: TRBJ1-2
v_gene: TRBV4-3

CDR3aa: CASSAHGQETQYF
CDR3nt: TGTGCCAGCAGCGCTCACGGGCAAGAGACCCAGTACTTC
abundance: -
d_gene: -
j_gene: TRBJ2-5
v_gene: TRBV9

CDR3aa: CASSVDNEKLFF
CDR3nt: TGTGCCAGCAGCGTAGACAATGAAAAACTGTTTTTT
abundance: -
d_gene: -
j_gene: TRBJ1-4
v_gene: TRBV9

CDR3aa: CASSAGTATYNEQFF
CDR3nt: TGTGCCAGCAGCGCAGGGACAGCAACCTACAATGAGCAGTTCTTC
abundance: -
d_gene: TRBD1
j_gene: TRBJ2-1
v_gene: TRBV13

CDR3aa: CASSPGGTLGLQHF
CDR3nt: TGTGCCAGCAGCCCCGGCGGGACATTGGGCCTCCAGCATTTT
abundance: -
d_gene: -
j_gene: TRBJ1-5
v_gene: TRBV6-6

CDR3aa: CASSPVRGDTEAFF
CDR3nt: TGTGCCAGCAGCCCCGTGAGGGGAGACACTGAAGCTTTCTTT
abundance: once
d_gene: -
j_gene: TRBJ1-1
v_gene: TRBV6-5

CDR3aa: CASSSTGHLTDTQYF
CDR3nt: TGTGCCAGCTCAAGCACGGGACACCTCACAGATACGCAGTATTTT
abundance: -
d_gene: -
j_gene: TRBJ2-3
v_gene: TRBV18

CDR3aa: CASSRTVTMNTEAFF
CDR3nt: TGTGCCAGCAGTCGGACAGTCACTATGAACACTGAAGCTTTCTTT
abundance: -
d_gene: -
j_gene: TRBJ1-1
v_gene: TRBV6-1

CDR3aa: CASSLGPNAETQYF
CDR3nt: TGTGCCAGCAGCCTTGGTCCCAATGCGGAGACCCAGTACTTC
abundance: -
d_gene: -
j_gene: TRBJ2-5
v_gene: TRBV5-8

CDR3aa: CASGKSRGTYEQYF
CDR3nt: TGTGCCAGCGGAAAGTCCAGGGGAACGTACGAGCAGTACTTC
abundance: once
d_gene: -
j_gene: TRBJ2-7
v_gene: TRBV7-9

CDR3aa: CASSERYNEQFF
CDR3nt: TGTGCCAGCAGTGAAAGGTACAATGAGCAGTTCTTC
abundance: -
d_gene: -
j_gene: TRBJ2-1
v_gene: TRBV6-1

CDR3aa: CASSQVDRGGNQPQHF
CDR3nt: TGCGCCAGCAGCCAAGTGGACAGGGGCGGCAATCAGCCCCAGCATTTT
abundance: -
d_gene: TRBD1
j_gene: TRBJ1-5
v_gene: TRBV4-1